Presented here are 23 T cell receptor beta chains from one specimen sequenced in a study of blood T cell repertoires in COVID-19. This table comes from immunoSEQ multiplex PCR, and its TCRdb copy is limited to in-frame clones, with some not included. The sample records about 110,000 clones, 80% to 90% being singletons. The material sequenced was peripheral blood. The receptor set was obtained from a woman at least 80 years old with acute or convalescent COVID-19.

The chain employs TRBV19 and TRBJ1-5; D gene ambiguous. This CDR3 has 16 amino acids. Germline assignment: CDR1 LNHDA and CDR2 SQIVND (reference sequence). V shed 1 base and J shed 2 bases, with 12 bases lying between them. For the CDR3, the DNA is TGTGCCAGTAGTATAGTCGGGGTTTGGGGCAATCAGCCCCAGCATTTT. It is translated as CASSIVGVWGNQPQHF.

This chain uses TRBV11-2 with TRBJ2-2; 7 bases line up with TRBD2. There are 16 residues in the CDR3. V dropped 5 bases and J dropped 1; count of bases not matched to a gene: 7. Germline CDR1 reads SGHAT; CDR2 reads FQNNGV. DNA for the CDR3: TGTGCCAGCAGCCCACGAGCGGGGTGGAACACCGGGGAGCTGTTTTTT. It translates to CASSPRAGWNTGELFF.

The chain links TRBV19 to TRBJ2-5, with 7 bases identical to TRBD1. Germline V lookup: CDR1 LNHDA, CDR2 SQIVND (reference sequence). V was clipped by 4 bases and J by 3 bases; unmatched bases: 5. CDR3 size: 14 residues. The CDR3 region is CASSRPGQKETQYF. In DNA form, the CDR3 reads TGTGCCAGTAGTAGACCGGGACAGAAAGAGACCCAGTACTTC.

This chain joins TRBV9 and TRBJ2-1, with 10 bases identical to TRBD2. CDR1 SGDLS and CDR2 YYNGEE come from the germline V gene. CDR3 length equals 15 residues. Unmatched junction bases numbered 5, after V lost 4 bases and J lost 4 bases. The CDR3 protein is CASSSLAGEYNEQFF. DNA for the CDR3: TGTGCCAGCAGCAGTCTAGCGGGAGAATACAATGAGCAGTTCTTC.

This chain's CDR3 is CASSSGLAGETQYF. As DNA, the CDR3 is TGCGCCAGCAGCTCCGGACTAGCGGGGGAGACCCAGTACTTC. The V call is TRBV5-1, the J call TRBJ2-5, with 12 bases lining up with TRBD2. CDR1 and CDR2 from the germline V gene are SGHRS and YFSETQ. The CDR3 length is 14 residues. V trimming: 3 bases; J trimming: 5 bases; junction bases outside the gene matches: 2.

J is TRBJ2-3 and V is TRBV10-3; D is perhaps TRBD2 (5 bases). The CDR3 is 14 residues long. Germline loops: CDR1 ENHRY, CDR2 SYGVKD. Trimming stripped 10 bases from V and 3 bases from J, with 17 bases between. CDR3 nucleotide sequence: TGTGCCACCACGATAGGAGGATCGACAGATACGCAGTATTTT. Translated: CATTIGGSTDTQYF.

This clone was seen a few times. CDR3 coding DNA: TGTGCCAGCAGTTATAGCGGGGGGGGCTCTCGGGAGCAGTACTTC. It encodes CASSYSGGGSREQYF. This sequence joins TRBV7-2 and TRBJ2-7; 11 bases are shared with TRBD2. This CDR3 has 15 residues. CDR1 and CDR2 (germline): SGHTA, FQGNSA. V gave up 6 bases and J gave up 7 bases; unmatched junction bases: 11.

This clone was found a few times. The rearrangement joins TRBV18 to TRBJ2-3; no clear D gene. Trimming took 4 bases from V and 4 from J, leaving 18 bases between them. Germline values: CDR1 KGHSH, CDR2 LQKENI. The CDR3 totals 16 residues. As DNA, the CDR3 is TGTGCCAGCTCACTAATGAGTCCGGCGGTCGCAGATACGCAGTATTTT. Translated: CASSLMSPAVADTQYF.

The chain recombines TRBV5-6 with TRBJ2-5, with D perhaps TRBD2 (6 bases). Between the trimmed V and J ends, which lost 0 bases and 5 bases, there was a span of 11 bases. This CDR3 spans 14 amino acids. Looked up from germline, CDR1 is SGHDT and CDR2 is YYEEEE. The CDR3 region has the DNA TGTGCCAGCAGCTTGGGCCCCGGGAGCGAGACCCAGTACTTC. It yields the protein CASSLGPGSETQYF.

The chain joins TRBV7-9 to TRBJ2-2; 8 nucleotides match TRBD1. The CDR3 spans 18 residues. V gave up 3 bases and J gave up 4 bases; unmatched junction bases: 13. Looked up from germline, CDR1 is SEHNR and CDR2 is FQNEAQ (reference sequence). In nucleotides, the CDR3 is TGTGCCAGCAGCTTTTTTTCGGGGACAGGAGGGTCCACCGGGGAGCTGTTTTTT. It yields the protein CASSFFSGTGGSTGELFF.

The chain combines TRBV10-2 with TRBJ1-5; D may be TRBD1 (5 bases). Germline-derived CDR1 and CDR2 are WSHSY and SAAADI. Trimming removed 9 bases from V and 0 bases from J, with 9 bases in between. There are 13 residues in the CDR3. The CDR3 loop reads CASRGYSNQPQHF. The CDR3 nucleotides read TGCGCCAGTCGGGGGTATAGCAATCAGCCCCAGCATTTT.

The chain uses TRBV6-5 and TRBJ2-3; TRBD2 agrees at 8 bases. After removal of 5 bases from V and 6 bases from J, the junction contained 10 bases not matched to a gene. Germline-derived CDR1 and CDR2 are MNHEY and SVGAGI. This CDR3 is 15 amino acids long. Written as DNA, the CDR3 is TGTGCCAGCAGTCTAGACGGGGGGGGTCGGGATACGCAGTATTTT. It yields the protein CASSLDGGGRDTQYF.

This chain connects TRBV9 to TRBJ2-2; 8 bases agree with TRBD1. There are 15 residues in the CDR3. Germline trimming cut 4 bases from V and 7 bases from J; bases unmatched to any gene: 9. Germline V CDR1 and CDR2: SGDLS, YYNGEE. Here the CDR3 reads CASSPPTGAHGELFF. The CDR3 DNA reads as TGTGCCAGCAGCCCACCGACAGGGGCCCACGGGGAGCTGTTTTTT.

This rearrangement joins TRBV20-1 to TRBJ1-2; D possibly corresponds to TRBD1 (6 bases). This CDR3 is built from 14 residues. Germline V gives CDR1 DFQATT, CDR2 SNEGSKA (reference sequence). V was cut by 3 bases and J by 2 bases, with 13 bases left in between. The CDR3 DNA is TGCAGTGCTAGTGTAGGACAGAGGAACTATGGCTACACCTTC. It specifies CSASVGQRNYGYTF.

This clone appeared a few times. V is TRBV2 and J is TRBJ2-1; D remains unclear. The germline V gene has CDR1 SNHLY and CDR2 FYNNEI. CDR3 length: 14 amino acids. The ends were cut back, 5 bases at V and 7 bases at J, with 15 bases in the middle. Here the CDR3 DNA reads TGTGCCAGCAGTCCCAGACAAAAACCAAATGAGCAGTTCTTC. This sequence encodes CASSPRQKPNEQFF.

The chain combines TRBV27 with TRBJ2-5; D is perhaps TRBD1 (6 bases). CDR1 and CDR2 (germline): MNHEY, SMNVEV (reference sequence). Trimming shortened V by 5 bases and J by 5 bases, and 24 bases separated the two germline ends. The CDR3 runs 17 residues. CDR3 nucleotides: TGTGCCAGCAGTCCGATCACTTGGGACACGAAACGGGAGACCCAGTACTTC. It yields the protein CASSPITWDTKRETQYF.

The chain employs TRBV7-9 and TRBJ2-7, with D unresolved. V lost 7 bases and J lost 1, with 8 bases in between. Germline V lookup: CDR1 SEHNR, CDR2 FQNEAQ (reference sequence). This CDR3 has 12 amino acids. CDR3 residues: CASNGESYEQYF. The CDR3 bases are TGTGCCAGCAATGGAGAATCCTACGAGCAGTACTTC.

The chain has TRBV6-2 or TRBV6-3 and TRBJ2-2; 7 bases are shared with TRBD1. Germline lookup yields CDR1 MNHEY and CDR2 SVGEGT. The CDR3 is made up of 13 amino acids. Trimming took 2 bases from V and 9 from J; bases not matched to a gene: 3. The DNA for the CDR3 is TGTGCCAGCAGTTACGGGACAGCTTGGGAGCTGTTTTTT. Translated: CASSYGTAWELFF.

This clone was recorded once. V gene TRBV18 combines with J gene TRBJ1-2, with no clear D. The CDR3 consists of 13 residues. The germline V gene encodes CDR1 KGHSH and CDR2 LQKENI. The germline V and J ends were trimmed by 3 bases and 5 bases, with 10 bases remaining between them. CDR3 DNA: TGTGCCAGCTCACCCCAGCAACTATATGGCTACACCTTC. Protein: CASSPQQLYGYTF.

The CDR3 sequence: CASSPSPDIYEQYF. CDR3 bases: TGTGCCAGCTCACCAAGTCCCGACATCTACGAGCAGTACTTC. The chain combines TRBV18 with TRBJ2-7; no firm D call. V lost 2 bases and J 3 bases, leaving 11 bases between the germline ends. The CDR3 spans 14 residues. Germline CDR1 is KGHSH and CDR2 is LQKENI.

J is TRBJ2-1 and V is TRBV4-3, with D possibly matching TRBD2 (5 bases). The V end lost 3 bases, the J end lost 0 bases, and 21 bases lay between the germline ends. The CDR3 loop spans 19 amino acids. In germline, CDR1 is LGHNA, CDR2 YSLEER. The CDR3 sequence is CASSHKVFSTGDSYNEQFF. In DNA form, the CDR3 reads TGCGCCAGCAGCCATAAAGTGTTTTCCACCGGGGACTCCTACAATGAGCAGTTCTTC.

The V and J genes are TRBV19 and TRBJ2-2; 10 nucleotides agree with TRBD1. The CDR3 length is 15 residues. CDR1 LNHDA and CDR2 SQIVND come from the germline V gene (reference sequence). The ends lost 1 base at V and 6 bases at J; junction bases unmatched: 2. CDR3 amino acids: CASSIGGTGAGELFF. The CDR3 nucleotides read TGTGCCAGTAGTATAGGGGGGACAGGGGCCGGGGAGCTGTTTTTT.

This clone has just a few counts. The rearrangement joins TRBV24-1 to TRBJ1-3; tentative D call: TRBD1 (5 bases). CDR3 length equals 18 residues. V was pared by 0 bases and J by 0 bases, with 14 bases between. Germline values: CDR1 KGHDR, CDR2 SFDVKD. CDR3 nucleotides: TGTGCCACCAGTGATTTGTGGGGCCGCATCAACTCTGGAAACACCATATATTTT. Amino acid sequence: CATSDLWGRINSGNTIYF.